This note documents a single T cell receptor (beta chain) sequence. The antigen is not known. The CDR3 loop spans 17 amino acids. The trim removed 1 base at V and 0 bases at J, leaving 6 bases unmatched. The germline V gene encodes CDR1 GTSNPN and CDR2 SVGIG (reference sequence). The data were obtained in a study of a mutant IDH1 vaccine in newly diagnosed glioma. Time point here: week 35, safety follow-up. A single vaccine dose contained 300 ug of mutant IDH1 20-mer peptide, and topical imiquimod was used with it. The data were produced by immunoSEQ multiplex PCR, yet TCRdb's version contains in-frame clones alone and is incomplete. Among 70,000 or so clones, about 88% were seen once, and the ten largest hold 2%.

This rearrangement joins TRBV30 to TRBJ2-7, with 13 positions matching TRBD2. The sequence was obtained from a man aged 25 to 45 with glioma. The specimen was PBMCs, collected from a glioma patient whose treatment included an IDH1 peptide vaccine. The CDR3 DNA reads TGTGCCTGGAGTGGAGGACTAGCGGGAGCGAACTCCTACGAGCAGTACTTC. Translating it yields CAWSGGLAGANSYEQYF. The variable domain in full, with the rest retrieved from reference TRBV30 and TRBJ2-7, is SQTIHQWPATLVQPVGSPLSLECTVEGTSNPNLYWYRQAAGRGLQLLFYSVGIGQISSEVPQNLSASRPQDRQFILSSKKLLLSDSGFYLCAWSGGLAGANSYEQYFGPGTRLTVT.